These 16 T cell receptor beta chains originate from one sample sequenced in a study of siplizumab effects on memory and regulatory T cells. Sequencing used immunoSEQ multiplex PCR; TCRdb keeps in-frame clones, though not all of them. In the table there are just over 60,000 clones, roughly 85% of which are singletons. Sequenced material: memory CD4+ T cells sorted from blood. These receptors were obtained from a human donor in good health.

This sequence joins TRBV5-1 and TRBJ2-1; 13 bases line up with TRBD2. Trimming at V came to 0 bases and at J to 3 bases, leaving 0 bases not matched to a gene. This CDR3 is built from 16 residues. Germline CDR1 SGHRS, CDR2 YFSETQ. CDR3 sequence (DNA): TGCGCCAGCAGCTTGGGACTAGCGGGGGGCTACAATGAGCAGTTCTTC. This sequence encodes CASSLGLAGGYNEQFF.

This chain's CDR3 is CASSIIPTGTGHEKLFF. The DNA for the CDR3 is TGTGCCAGTAGTATAATTCCAACCGGGACAGGGCACGAAAAACTGTTTTTT. The chain uses TRBV19 and TRBJ1-4; 9 nucleotides agree with TRBD1. J was trimmed by 8 bases and V by 2 bases; bases with no gene match: 12. Germline CDR1 and CDR2: LNHDA and SQIVND (reference sequence). This CDR3 spans 17 amino acids.

The gene calls are TRBV14 and TRBJ1-2; no reliable D call. CDR1 and CDR2 (germline): SGHDN, FVKESK. The CDR3 length is 13 residues. V was shortened by 3 bases and J by 7 bases, with 12 bases between the two germline ends. CDR3 sequence reads: CASSQDHVGGYTF. CDR3 sequence (DNA): TGTGCCAGCAGCCAGGACCACGTCGGTGGCTACACCTTC.

This chain links TRBV7-3 with TRBJ2-6; no clear D gene. Deletions cut 2 bases from V and 2 bases from J, with 10 bases between. This CDR3 comprises 16 residues. Germline V lookup: CDR1 SGHTA, CDR2 FQGTGA. CDR3 region: CASSLSAGAGANVLTF. As DNA, the CDR3 is TGTGCCAGCAGCTTATCTGCCGGCGCTGGGGCCAACGTCCTGACTTTC.

The rearrangement uses TRBV4-3 and TRBJ2-1, with 7 bases matching TRBD2. V trimming: 0 bases; J trimming: 2 bases; junction bases outside the gene matches: 1. The CDR3 contains 15 residues. The germline CDR1 and CDR2 sequences are LGHNA and YSLEER. The CDR3 sequence: CASSQDGTTYNEQFF. CDR3 DNA sequence: TGCGCCAGCAGCCAAGACGGGACTACCTACAATGAGCAGTTCTTC.

About this clone: Other DNA sequences in the same sample also yield this CDR3. The chain joins TRBV4-1 to TRBJ2-3; D gene uncertain. The CDR3 covers 11 residues. Germline V gives CDR1 MGHRA, CDR2 YSYEKL. V dropped 1 base and J dropped 4 bases, with 0 bases sitting between them. DNA of the CDR3: TGCGCCAGCAGCCAAGCAGATACGCAGTATTTT. This sequence encodes CASSQADTQYF.

V and J are TRBV6-5 and TRBJ2-3; no definite D call. The CDR3 has 11 amino acids. Germline V CDR1 and CDR2: MNHEY, SVGAGI. V dropped 7 bases and J dropped 1 base, with 3 bases sitting between them. CDR3 sequence: CASTGTDTQYF. The CDR3 nucleotides are TGTGCCAGCACCGGCACAGATACGCAGTATTTT.

This clone was seen a few times. In nucleotides, the CDR3 is TGTGCCAGCATAGGGGACTACGAGCAGTACTTC. Translating it yields CASIGDYEQYF. The V gene is TRBV6-5, the J gene TRBJ2-7; a weak D match, TRBD1 (5 bases). V shed 7 bases and J shed 3 bases, with 7 bases lying between them. Germline V lookup: CDR1 MNHEY, CDR2 SVGAGI. The CDR3 runs to 11 residues.

This chain joins TRBV4-2 and TRBJ2-7, with 10 positions matching TRBD2. The ends lost 1 base at V and 2 bases at J; junction bases unmatched: 2. This CDR3 is 15 amino acids long. Germline assignment: CDR1 LGHNA and CDR2 YNFKEQ. The CDR3 loop is CASSQGLAGTYEQYF. CDR3 DNA sequence: TGTGCCAGCAGCCAAGGACTAGCGGGTACCTACGAGCAGTACTTC.

The chain recombines TRBV5-1 with TRBJ2-6; the D is unclear. The CDR3 spans 18 residues. The V gene lost 4 bases and the J gene lost 0 bases, with 17 bases spanning the gap. CDR1 SGHRS and CDR2 YFSETQ come from the germline V gene. The CDR3 nucleotides are TGCGCCAGCAGCCCCATTCGGCCGCCGGTCTCTGGGGCCAACGTCCTGACTTTC. Translated: CASSPIRPPVSGANVLTF.

The chain links TRBV28 to TRBJ1-1; D remains unclear. Trimming shortened V by 6 bases and J by 6 bases, and 14 bases separated the two germline ends. Per germline, CDR1 MDHEN and CDR2 SYDVKM. The CDR3 is 13 residues long. CDR3 in amino acids: CASSTRIRSEAFF. The CDR3 coding sequence is TGTGCCAGCAGCACGCGAATAAGGTCTGAAGCTTTCTTT.

This clone was picked up one time. The V gene is TRBV2, the J gene TRBJ1-4, with D hard to call. The CDR3 spans 13 residues. Germline values: CDR1 SNHLY, CDR2 FYNNEI. Trimming removed 11 bases from V and 0 bases from J, with 10 bases in between. The CDR3 loop is CADQRATNEKLFF. For the CDR3, the DNA is TGTGCCGACCAGCGTGCAACTAATGAAAAACTGTTTTTT.

CDR3: CASSPLDAYQRSYNSPLHF. The CDR3 DNA reads as TGTGCCAGCTCACCTTTGGACGCCTATCAGAGATCCTATAATTCACCCCTCCACTTT. The rearrangement uses TRBV18 and TRBJ1-6, with D uncertain. Trimming took off 3 bases at V and 1 base at J, with 19 bases between the two ends. CDR3 length equals 19 residues. Germline-derived CDR1 and CDR2 are KGHSH and LQKENI.

This rearrangement joins TRBV5-7 to TRBJ1-3; D remains unclear. TRBV5-7 is noted as an ORF with a role that remains uncertain. Between the trimmed V and J ends, which lost 0 bases and 4 bases, there was a span of 11 bases. This CDR3 comprises 15 residues. The CDR3 reads CASSLVIGRGNTIYF. The CDR3, as DNA: TGTGCCAGCAGCTTGGTTATAGGGAGGGGAAACACCATATATTTT.

The gene calls are TRBV6-1 and TRBJ2-3, with a tentative D call TRBD1 (6 bases). Looked up from germline, CDR1 is MNHNS and CDR2 is SASEGT. Trimming removed 3 bases from V and 5 bases from J, with 9 bases in between. The CDR3 is 13 amino acids. The CDR3 loop reads CASSDTRGDTQYF. CDR3 nucleotides: TGTGCCAGCAGTGATACCAGGGGAGATACGCAGTATTTT.

This sequence joins TRBV4-3 and TRBJ1-1; D unresolved. The V gene lost 4 bases and the J gene lost 1 base, with 7 bases spanning the gap. Germline CDR1 LGHNA, CDR2 YSLEER. The CDR3 has 13 amino acids. The CDR3 DNA follows: TGCGCCAGCAGCCTGGCCCAGAACACTGAAGCTTTCTTT. Protein: CASSLAQNTEAFF.